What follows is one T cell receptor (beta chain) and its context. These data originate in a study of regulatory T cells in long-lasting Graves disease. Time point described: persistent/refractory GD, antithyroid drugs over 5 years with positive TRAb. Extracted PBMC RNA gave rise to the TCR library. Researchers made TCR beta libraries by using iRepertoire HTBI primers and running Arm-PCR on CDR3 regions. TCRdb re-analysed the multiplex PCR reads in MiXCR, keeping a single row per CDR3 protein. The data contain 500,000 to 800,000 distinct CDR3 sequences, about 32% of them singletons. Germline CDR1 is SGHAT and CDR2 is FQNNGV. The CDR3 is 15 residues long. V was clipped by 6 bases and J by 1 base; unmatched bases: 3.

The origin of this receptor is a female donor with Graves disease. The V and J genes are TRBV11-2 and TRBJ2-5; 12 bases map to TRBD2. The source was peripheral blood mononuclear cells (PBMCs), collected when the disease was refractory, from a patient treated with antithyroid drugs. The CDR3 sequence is CASSRTSGVQETQYF. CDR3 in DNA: TGTGCCAGCAGTCGGACTAGCGGGGTCCAAGAGACCCAGTACTTC.